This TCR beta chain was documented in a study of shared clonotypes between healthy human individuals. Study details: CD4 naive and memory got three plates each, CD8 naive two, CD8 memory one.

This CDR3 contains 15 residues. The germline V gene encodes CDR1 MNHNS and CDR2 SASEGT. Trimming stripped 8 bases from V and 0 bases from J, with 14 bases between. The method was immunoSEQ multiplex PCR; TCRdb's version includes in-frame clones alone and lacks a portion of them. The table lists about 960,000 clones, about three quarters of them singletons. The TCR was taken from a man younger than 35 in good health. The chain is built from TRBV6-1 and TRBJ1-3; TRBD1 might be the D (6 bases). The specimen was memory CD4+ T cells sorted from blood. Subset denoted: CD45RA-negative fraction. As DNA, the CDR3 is TGTGCCAGCTCACTGGGGGGCTTCTCTGGAAACACCATATATTTT. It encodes CASSLGGFSGNTIYF.